This TCR beta chain was retrieved from a study of shared clonotypes between healthy human individuals. Study-level information: Per-donor plates numbered three CD4 naive, three CD4 memory, two CD8 naive and one CD8 memory.

Findings and caveats of the study: Clonotype sharing among donors likely depends on sequencing depth.

Method: immunoSEQ multiplex PCR; TCRdb's copy keeps in-frame clones and lacks some. The sample lists some 800,000 clones; 80% to 95% were seen once. The CDR3 loop spans 13 amino acids. Germline V lookup: CDR1 MNHEY, CDR2 SMNVEV (reference sequence). The ends lost 8 bases at V and 5 bases at J; junction bases unmatched: 5. Naive CD8 isolation took CD45RO-negative cells positively selected for CCR7 and excluded terminally differentiated effector memory CD45RA+ cells. The donors, healthy adults who were HIV-negative, had experienced no recent acute infections or vaccinations. Caucasian adults residing in Nashville, Tennessee made up all the donors. As to this clone: Antigen: not known.

This chain links TRBV27 with TRBJ2-5; TRBD2 aligns across 10 bases. Sequenced sample: naive CD8+ T cells sorted from blood. The origin of this receptor is a young man in good health. The CDR3 bases are TGTGCCAGCGGTAATAGCGGGAGGGAGACCCAGTACTTC. Its protein is CASGNSGRETQYF.